Described below is a single T cell receptor (beta chain) sequence and its context. Its antigen specificity is not known. Base qualities are missing; no much larger clone stands one base away. One collaborating source in Seattle enrolled patients during active infection and followed them longitudinally through the course of disease. Whole blood was collected in K2EDTA tubes by collaborating institutions according to the institutions' own protocols. For TCRbeta analysis, collaborators shipped samples as frozen whole blood, isolated PBMCs, or DNA extracted from either of those sample types. TCRbeta CDR3 regions were amplified from genomic DNA using the immunoSEQ Assay, a bias-controlled multiplex PCR. The published analysis was carried out like this. Nucleated cell counts per sample were estimated from amplification of reference gene primers within the assay. Sequence reads were collapsed and filtered to measure the absolute abundance of every unique TCRbeta CDR3 rearrangement. For each sample, productive Simpson clonality was calculated as the square root of Simpson's diversity index across productive rearrangements. TCRdb provides this immuneACCESS table in a form limited to in-frame rearrangements. Some clones are lacking; in checked studies, under half of them reflect an unresolved V gene, and why the rest are absent is not known. The DNA gave D and trimming, while V, J and clone size come from that table. Present in this sample are roughly 160,000 clones, more than 75% of which were seen just once. Around 5% of the sample is in the top ten clones.

The data are from a study of blood T cell repertoires in COVID-19 (TCRdb year 2020). Regarding the complete study: The collaborator samples originated in the United States, Italy and Spain and spanned the acute and convalescent phases of COVID-19. Deeply sampled blood TCRbeta repertoires from subjects exposed to, actively infected with, or recovered from COVID-19 were included in the dataset. Samples came from the ongoing ImmuneRACE study (first 160 participants) plus 1,254 subjects from 6 global collaborators. A freely available public database, intended as a resource for researchers studying the immune response to SARS-CoV-2, is where the repertoires were released. The prospective study material was composed of cDNA or gDNA derived from T cells, B-cell-depleted T cells, or PBMCs. Where available, HLA class I and class II types were obtained from metadata supplied by the sample provider rather than from assay-based typing. A de-identified subject ID, COVID-19 status, age in years and sex were almost always included in the sample metadata.

On the study overall, not on this receptor specifically: Clinical and demographic metadata were provided uncurated, with the amount varying by source and participant.

This receptor was obtained from a woman in her fifties or sixties with COVID-19, enrolled during active disease. What was sequenced was peripheral blood.

The encoded CDR3 is CASSLGSGTGVQPQHF. The base sequence is TGTGCCAGCAGCCTCGGCTCGGGGACAGGCGTTCAGCCCCAGCATTTT. Here the chain combines TRBV7-9 and TRBJ1-5, with 8 bases in between that match TRBD1. From cysteine to phenylalanine, the CDR3 is 16 amino acids long. The retained sequence is limited to the CDR3, 48 bases, with the frame set at the first base. Trimming leaves V shorter by 5 bases and J shorter by 6 bases, with the junction holding 12 bases beyond the gene matches. The germline V gene encodes CDR1 SEHNR and CDR2 FQNEAQ (reference sequence).